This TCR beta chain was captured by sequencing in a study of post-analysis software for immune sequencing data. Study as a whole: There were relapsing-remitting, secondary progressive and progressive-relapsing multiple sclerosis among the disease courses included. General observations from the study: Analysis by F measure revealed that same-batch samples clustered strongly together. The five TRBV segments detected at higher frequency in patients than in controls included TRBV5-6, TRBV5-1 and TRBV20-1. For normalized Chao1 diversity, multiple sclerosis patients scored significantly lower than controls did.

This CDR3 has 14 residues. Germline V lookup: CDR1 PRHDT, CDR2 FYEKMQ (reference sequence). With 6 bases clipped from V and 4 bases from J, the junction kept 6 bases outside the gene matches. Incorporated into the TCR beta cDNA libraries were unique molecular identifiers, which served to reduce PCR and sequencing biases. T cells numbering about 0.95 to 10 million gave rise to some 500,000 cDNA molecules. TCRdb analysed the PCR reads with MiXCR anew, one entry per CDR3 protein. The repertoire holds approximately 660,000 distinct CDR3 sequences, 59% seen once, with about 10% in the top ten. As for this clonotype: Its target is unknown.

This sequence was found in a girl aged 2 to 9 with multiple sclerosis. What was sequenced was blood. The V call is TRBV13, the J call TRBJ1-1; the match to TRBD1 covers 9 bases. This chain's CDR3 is CASSKEDRGTEAFF. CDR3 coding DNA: TGTGCCAGCAGTAAGGAGGACAGGGGCACTGAAGCTTTCTTT.